Here is one TCR beta chain with its context. Its specificity is unknown. This table comes from immunoSEQ multiplex PCR, and its TCRdb copy is limited to in-frame clones, with some not included. Seen here are some 11,000 clones, about 87% observed once, and the top ten hold about 6.9%. This entry comes from a study of blood T cell dynamics during melanoma immunotherapy. Regarding the study as a whole: Unlike progressors, later disease-control patients had W3 repertoires gaining clonality or diversity.

Indicated time point: week 3, after first cycle of checkpoint inhibitor. One draw preceded checkpoint blockade; another followed its first cycle at week 3. Prior systemic cancer therapy, immunosuppressant use and other active malignancies excluded patients. The CDR3 consists of 13 residues. Deletions cut 4 bases from V and 2 bases from J, with 9 bases between. Germline CDR1 and CDR2: SGHNT and YYREEE (reference sequence). Specimen: blood, collected from a patient treated with checkpoint blockade. This receptor was identified in a human donor with melanoma. V gene TRBV5-4 combines with J gene TRBJ1-2; possible D gene TRBD1, 5 bases. Written as DNA, the CDR3 is TGTGCCAGCAGCGGGGGACGGAACTATGGCTACACCTTC. Translating it yields CASSGGRNYGYTF.